What follows are 8 T cell receptor gamma chains derived from one specimen sequenced in a study of Vδ1+ human thymocytes listed by TCRdb under 2018. These receptors have no identified antigens. Points the paper makes about the study in general: In contrast to oligoclonal peripheral blood repertoires, thymic TRG and TRD repertoires appeared to be highly polyclonal with Gaussian CDR3 length distributions.

Sequencing relied on an Illumina MiSeq. RNA was isolated using the RNeasy mini kit, and reverse transcription was performed with Superscript III. Multiplex PCR was used to generate CDR3 amplicons, with pooled V-gene forward primers and a constant-region reverse primer carrying Illumina adaptor overhangs. Clones were re-identified by TCRdb from the public reads with CATT, and rows with the same DNA were merged. The table for this sample lists 25,000 to 35,000 gamma-chain clones; 20% of them were counted only once. Clones ranked in the top ten supply 1.5% to 2% of the sample. The sequenced sample consisted of Vdelta1+ gamma-delta thymocytes from the thymus. Read against the paper, the sample's cell subset or site label means: FACS-sorted CD3+ TCRalphabeta- TCRVdelta1+ TCRVdelta2- thymocytes. The receptors shown here come from a boy in the first two years of life who had congenital heart surgery.

In its sample, this clone was seen a few times. The sample has other DNA sequences that encode this CDR3 too. The chain uses TRGV9 and TRGJP. V dropped 0 bases and J dropped 8; count of bases not matched to a gene: 1. The germline gives CDR1 GITISATS, CDR2 ISYDGTV (reference sequence). The CDR3 is made up of 15 amino acids. This CDR3 is CALWEVQLGKKIKVF. Written as DNA, the CDR3 is TGTGCCTTGTGGGAGGTGCAGTTGGGCAAAAAAATCAAGGTATTT.

This clone has more than one count but fewer than ten. The same CDR3 also results from other DNA sequences found in this sample. This chain connects TRGV4 to TRGJ1 or TRGJ2. The CDR3 spans 13 residues. V lost 0 bases, J lost 7 bases, and 6 bases stayed unmatched. Germline CDR1 is EGSTGY and CDR2 is YDSYTSSV. CDR3 protein: CATWDGPRYKKLF. CDR3 nucleotide sequence: TGTGCCACCTGGGATGGGCCTAGGTATAAGAAACTCTTT.

The gene calls are TRGV9 and TRGJP1. CDR1 is GITISATS and CDR2 is ISYDGTV in the germline V gene (reference sequence). The CDR3 is 14 residues long. V shed 10 bases, J shed 4 bases, and the junction held 12 bases outside the gene matches. CDR3 bases: TGTGCCTTCCCAGATAGGGGCACTGGTTGGTTCAAGATATTT. This sequence encodes CAFPDRGTGWFKIF.

Remarks on this clone: A junction end diverges from the germline sequence, so it may reflect a read error. The J gene is TRGJ1 or TRGJ2, the V gene TRGV9. Germline-derived CDR1 and CDR2 are GITISATS and ISYDGTV (reference sequence). CDR3 length equals 9 residues. The CDR3 sequence is CALWGGGVF. Here the CDR3 DNA reads TGTGCCTTGTGGGGGGGAGGGGTCTTT.

This clone was counted only a few times. The chain has TRGV5 and TRGJ1 or TRGJ2. CDR3 length: 14 amino acids. The V segment lost 2 bases and the J segment 0 bases; nucleotides outside the gene matches: 4. From germline, CDR1 is VINAFY and CDR2 YDVSNSKD. In DNA, the CDR3 is TGTGCCACCTGGGACACAGGGAATTATTATAAGAAACTCTTT. As protein: CATWDTGNYYKKLF.

The J gene is TRGJ1 or TRGJ2, the V gene TRGV3. The CDR3 has 15 residues. Germline assignment: CDR1 VTNTFY and CDR2 YDVSTARD (reference sequence). Trimming removed 0 bases from V and 2 bases from J; junction bases left unmatched: 7. CDR3: CATWDRLGYYYKKLF. CDR3 in DNA: TGTGCCACCTGGGACAGGCTGGGTTATTATTATAAGAAACTCTTT.

The rearrangement links TRGV3 to TRGJ1 or TRGJ2. The CDR3 has 12 residues. Germline V gene lookup returns CDR1 VTNTFY and CDR2 YDVSTARD (reference sequence). The ends lost 3 bases at V and 10 bases at J; junction bases unmatched: 9. The CDR3 sequence: CATWDYHPKKLF. The CDR3 DNA is TGTGCCACCTGGGACTATCACCCAAAGAAACTCTTT.

This chain uses TRGV4 with TRGJ1 or TRGJ2. J gave up 3 bases and V 3 bases, and 5 bases lay outside the gene matches. There are 13 residues in the CDR3. Germline CDR1 is EGSTGY and CDR2 is YDSYTSSV. The CDR3 sequence is CATWDLIYYKKLF. The CDR3 region has the DNA TGTGCCACCTGGGATTTGATTTATTATAAGAAACTCTTT.